The following is a T cell receptor (beta chain) sequence with its context. CDR3 size: 15 residues. The data belong to a study of neoadjuvant nivolumab and ipilimumab in lung cancer. Here immunoSEQ multiplex PCR was the method, and the copy in TCRdb shows in-frame clones only, minus some. Of 25,000 to 35,000 clones listed, more than 85% are singletons. The rearrangement links TRBV21-1 to TRBJ1-1. TRBV21-1 is a recognized pseudogene. This sample comprised peripheral blood, obtained after neoadjuvant nivolumab, alone or with ipilimumab, at or shortly before surgery. The origin of this receptor is an adult with non-small cell lung cancer. The chain's CDR3 is CASRSRIATRTEAFF. The CDR3 DNA reads as TGTGCCAGCAGAAGTAGGATAGCTACACGCACTGAAGCTTTCTTT.